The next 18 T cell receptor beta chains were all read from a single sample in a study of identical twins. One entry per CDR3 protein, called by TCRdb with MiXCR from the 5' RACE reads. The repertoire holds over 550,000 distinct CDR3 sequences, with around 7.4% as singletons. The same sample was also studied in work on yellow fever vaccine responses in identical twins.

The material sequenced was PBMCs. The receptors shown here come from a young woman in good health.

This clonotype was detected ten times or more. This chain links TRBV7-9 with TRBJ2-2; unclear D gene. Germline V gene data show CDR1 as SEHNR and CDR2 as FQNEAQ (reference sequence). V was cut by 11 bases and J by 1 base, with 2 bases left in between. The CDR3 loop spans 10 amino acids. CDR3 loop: CAWNTGELFF. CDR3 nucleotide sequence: TGTGCCTGGAACACCGGGGAGCTGTTTTTT.

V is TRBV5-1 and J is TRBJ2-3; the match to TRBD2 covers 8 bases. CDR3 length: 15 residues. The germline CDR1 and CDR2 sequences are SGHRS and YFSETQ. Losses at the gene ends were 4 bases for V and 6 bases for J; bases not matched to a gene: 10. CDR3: CASSPFSGGPDTQYF. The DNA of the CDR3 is TGCGCCAGCAGCCCCTTCTCGGGGGGGCCTGATACGCAGTATTTT.

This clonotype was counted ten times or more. DNA for the CDR3: TGCAGCGTTGTGTTAGCCTACGAGCAGTACGTC. It codes for CSVVLAYEQYV. This chain links TRBV29-1 with TRBJ2-7, with no clear D. The V gene lost 4 bases and the J gene lost 2 bases, with 6 bases spanning the gap. CDR3 size: 11 residues. Per germline, CDR1 SQVTM and CDR2 ANQGSEA.

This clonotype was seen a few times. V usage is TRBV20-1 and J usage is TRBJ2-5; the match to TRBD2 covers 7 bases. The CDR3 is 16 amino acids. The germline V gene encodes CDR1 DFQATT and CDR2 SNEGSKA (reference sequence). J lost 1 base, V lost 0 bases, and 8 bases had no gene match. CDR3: CSARDLRGGSQETQYF. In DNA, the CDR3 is TGCAGTGCTAGAGATCTACGCGGGGGAAGCCAAGAGACCCAGTACTTC.

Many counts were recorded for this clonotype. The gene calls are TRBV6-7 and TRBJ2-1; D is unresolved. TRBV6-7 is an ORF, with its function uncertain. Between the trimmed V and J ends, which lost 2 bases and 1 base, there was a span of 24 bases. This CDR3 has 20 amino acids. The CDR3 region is CASSYPEAFCPFCSYNEQFF. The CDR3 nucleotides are TGTGCCAGCAGTTACCCCGAGGCGTTTTGCCCCTTCTGTTCCTACAATGAGCAGTTCTTC.

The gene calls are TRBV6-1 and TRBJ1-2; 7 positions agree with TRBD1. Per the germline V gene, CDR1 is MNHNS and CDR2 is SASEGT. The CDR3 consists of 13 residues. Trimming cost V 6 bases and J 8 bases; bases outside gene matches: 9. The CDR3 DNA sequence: TGTGCCAGCAGCCCCGAGGGGGCGTTGGGCTACACCTTC. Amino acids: CASSPEGALGYTF.

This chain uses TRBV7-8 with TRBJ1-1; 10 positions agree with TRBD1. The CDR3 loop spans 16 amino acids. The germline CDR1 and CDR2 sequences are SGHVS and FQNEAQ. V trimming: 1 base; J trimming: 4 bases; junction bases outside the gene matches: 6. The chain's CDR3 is CASSLVDRGLSTEAFF. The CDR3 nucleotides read TGTGCCAGCAGCTTAGTTGACAGGGGGCTGAGCACTGAAGCTTTCTTT.

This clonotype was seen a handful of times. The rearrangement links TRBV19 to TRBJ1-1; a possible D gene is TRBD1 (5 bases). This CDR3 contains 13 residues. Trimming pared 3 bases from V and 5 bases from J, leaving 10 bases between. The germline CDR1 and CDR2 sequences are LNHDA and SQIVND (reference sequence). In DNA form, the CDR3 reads TGTGCCAGTAGTATGGGGGAACGGACTGAAGCTTTCTTT. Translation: CASSMGERTEAFF.

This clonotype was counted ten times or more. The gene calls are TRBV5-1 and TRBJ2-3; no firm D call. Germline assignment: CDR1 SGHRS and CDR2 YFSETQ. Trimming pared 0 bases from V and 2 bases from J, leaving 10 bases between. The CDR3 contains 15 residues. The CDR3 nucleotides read TGCGCCAGCAGCTTGGAGGGCGCCGACACAGATACGCAGTATTTT. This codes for CASSLEGADTDTQYF.

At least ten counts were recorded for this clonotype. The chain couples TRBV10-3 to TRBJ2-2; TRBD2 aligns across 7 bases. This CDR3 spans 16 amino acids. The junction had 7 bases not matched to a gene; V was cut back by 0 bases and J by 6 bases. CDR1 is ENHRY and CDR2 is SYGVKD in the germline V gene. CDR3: CAISESERDPSGELFF. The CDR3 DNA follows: TGTGCCATCAGTGAGTCAGAGCGGGACCCTTCCGGGGAGCTGTTTTTT.

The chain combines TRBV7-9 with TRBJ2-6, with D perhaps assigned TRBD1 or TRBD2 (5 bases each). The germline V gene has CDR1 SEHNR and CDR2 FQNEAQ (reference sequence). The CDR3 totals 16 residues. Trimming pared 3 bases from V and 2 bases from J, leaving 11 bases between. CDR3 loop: CASSFSGPAGANVLTF. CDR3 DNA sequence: TGTGCCAGCAGCTTCTCGGGACCTGCTGGGGCCAACGTCCTGACTTTC.

The chain's CDR3 is CASSARDYAPSTDTQYF. The CDR3 region has the DNA TGTGCCAGCAGTGCGCGGGACTATGCGCCTAGCACAGATACGCAGTATTTT. The chain combines TRBV7-9 with TRBJ2-3, with TRBD2 matching over 7 bases. The CDR3 spans 17 residues. Losses at the gene ends were 6 bases for V and 0 bases for J; bases not matched to a gene: 12. Per the germline V gene, CDR1 is SEHNR and CDR2 is FQNEAQ (reference sequence).

CDR3 bases: TGTGCCAGCAGTTACCGACAGGGTGCCTCGGCCGAGCAGTACTTC. This sequence encodes CASSYRQGASAEQYF. The chain combines TRBV6-5 with TRBJ2-7, with 7 bases fitting TRBD1. Per the germline V gene, CDR1 is MNHEY and CDR2 is SVGAGI. V lost 2 bases to trimming and J lost 6 bases; unmatched junction nucleotides: 10. The CDR3 covers 15 residues.

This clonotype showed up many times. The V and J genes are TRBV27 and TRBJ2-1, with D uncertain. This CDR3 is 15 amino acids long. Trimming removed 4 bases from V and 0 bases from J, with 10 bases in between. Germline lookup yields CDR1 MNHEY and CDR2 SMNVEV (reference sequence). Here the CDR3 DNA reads TGTGCCAGCAGTTCCCCTCTATCCTCCTACAATGAGCAGTTCTTC. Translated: CASSSPLSSYNEQFF.

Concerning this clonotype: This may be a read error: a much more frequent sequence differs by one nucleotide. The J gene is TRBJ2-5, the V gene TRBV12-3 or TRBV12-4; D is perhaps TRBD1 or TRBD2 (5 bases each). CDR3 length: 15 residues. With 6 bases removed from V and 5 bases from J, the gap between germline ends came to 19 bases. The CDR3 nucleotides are TGTGCCAGCAGCCCCGGCTGGGGGAGTGTCGAGACCCAGTACTTC. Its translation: CASSPGWGSVETQYF.

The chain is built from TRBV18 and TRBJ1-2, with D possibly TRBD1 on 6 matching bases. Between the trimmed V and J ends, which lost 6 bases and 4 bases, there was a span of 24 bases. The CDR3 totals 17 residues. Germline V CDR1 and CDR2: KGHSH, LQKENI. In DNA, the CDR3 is TGTGCCAGCTCGGCCAATCCGGGACGCACAGGGCCCTATGGCTACACCTTC. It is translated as CASSANPGRTGPYGYTF.

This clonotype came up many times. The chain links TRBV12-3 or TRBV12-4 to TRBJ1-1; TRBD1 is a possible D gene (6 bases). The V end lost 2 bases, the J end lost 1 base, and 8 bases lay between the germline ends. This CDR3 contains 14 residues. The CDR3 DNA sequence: TGTGCCAGCAGTTTATCGACAGGGAACACTGAAGCTTTCTTT. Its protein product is CASSLSTGNTEAFF.

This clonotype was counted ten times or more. The CDR3 DNA reads TGTGCCAGCAGCCCGACTAGCGGGATTTACAATGAGCAGTTCTTC. Translating it yields CASSPTSGIYNEQFF. The V call is TRBV5-6, the J call TRBJ2-1; 11 nucleotides match TRBD2. Germline V lookup: CDR1 SGHDT, CDR2 YYEEEE. Trimming took 4 bases from V and 4 from J; bases not matched to a gene: 4. This CDR3 region has 15 residues.